This TCR beta chain was sequenced in a study of cytomegalovirus exposure and HLA in healthy donors. Study-wide findings and caveats: It was reported that TCR beta sequences correctly inferred the HLA-A and HLA-B alleles for most subjects.

Vbeta (60) and Jbeta (13) primers were used in the PCR. Only in-frame clones appear in the TCRdb table, and some are missing; sequencing was by immunoSEQ multiplex PCR. This sample has about 140,000 clones, with roughly 9.7% found just once. On this clone itself: Its antigen is currently unknown.

Sequences were obtained from PBMCs. This TCR came from a man in his fifties or sixties in good health and CMV-seronegative.

CDR3 nucleotides: TGTGCCAGCAGCCCTAACGGGATTCTCTCCTACGAGCAGTACTTC. It translates to CASSPNGILSYEQYF. The V and J genes are TRBV7-6 and TRBJ2-7, with D maybe TRBD2 (5 bases). Germline CDR1 SGHVS, CDR2 FNYEAQ. V lost 5 bases to trimming and J lost 0 bases, with 14 bases between them. This CDR3 has 15 amino acids.